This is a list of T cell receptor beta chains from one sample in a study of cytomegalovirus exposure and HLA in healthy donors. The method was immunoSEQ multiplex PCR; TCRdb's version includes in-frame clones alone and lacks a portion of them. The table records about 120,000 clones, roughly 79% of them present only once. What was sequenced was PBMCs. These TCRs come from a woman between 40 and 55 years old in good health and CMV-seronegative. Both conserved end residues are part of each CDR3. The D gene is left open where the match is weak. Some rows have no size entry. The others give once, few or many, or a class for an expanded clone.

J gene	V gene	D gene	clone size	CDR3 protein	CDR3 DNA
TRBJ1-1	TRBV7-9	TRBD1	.	CASSPGQKNTEAFF	TGTGCCAGCAGCCCGGGACAGAAGAACACTGAAGCTTTCTTT
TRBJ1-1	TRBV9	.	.	CASSQGQNTEAFF	TGTGCCAGCAGCCAGGGACAGAACACTGAAGCTTTCTTT
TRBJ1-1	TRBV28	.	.	CASFEGTKYTEAFF	TGTGCCAGCTTCGAAGGGACAAAATACACTGAAGCTTTCTTT
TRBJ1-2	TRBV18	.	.	CASSPTRDWYGYTF	TGTGCCAGCTCACCTACGAGGGATTGGTATGGCTACACCTTC
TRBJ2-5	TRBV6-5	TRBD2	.	CASSGLADQETQYF	TGTGCCAGCAGCGGACTAGCGGACCAAGAGACCCAGTACTTC
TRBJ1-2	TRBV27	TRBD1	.	CASSEGTGTYGYTF	TGTGCCAGCAGTGAAGGGACAGGAACATATGGCTACACCTTC
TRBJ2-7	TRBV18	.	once	CASSPLDIHEQYF	TGTGCCAGCTCACCCCTGGACATCCACGAGCAGTACTTC
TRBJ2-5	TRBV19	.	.	CASSIDPSETQYF	TGTGCCAGTAGTATAGATCCGTCAGAGACCCAGTACTTC
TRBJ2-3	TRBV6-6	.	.	CAIRGAGNTDTQYF	TGTGCCATCCGCGGGGCGGGTAACACAGATACGCAGTATTTT
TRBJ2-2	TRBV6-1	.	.	CASGFGRGDTGELFF	TGTGCCAGCGGGTTTGGCAGGGGGGACACCGGGGAGCTGTTTTTT
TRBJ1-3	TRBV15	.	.	CATSPQGTLAGNTIYF	TGTGCCACCAGCCCACAAGGGACTCTCGCCGGAAACACCATATATTTT
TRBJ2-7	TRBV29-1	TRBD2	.	CSAELATGPSGEQYF	TGCAGCGCCGAACTAGCGACGGGACCATCGGGGGAGCAGTACTTC
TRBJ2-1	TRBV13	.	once	CASSHRANEQFF	TGTGCCAGCAGTCACAGGGCCAATGAGCAGTTCTTC
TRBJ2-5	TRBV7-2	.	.	CASSRGQHDETQYF	TGTGCCAGCAGCCGAGGACAGCACGATGAGACCCAGTACTTC
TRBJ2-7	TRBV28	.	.	CASFRTGITTFYEQYF	TGTGCCAGCTTCCGTACCGGGATCACGACCTTCTACGAGCAGTACTTC
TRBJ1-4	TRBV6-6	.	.	CASRLTEEKLFF	TGTGCCAGCAGACTCACAGAAGAAAAACTGTTTTTT
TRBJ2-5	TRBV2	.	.	CASRGSREQETQYF	TGTGCCTCCAGGGGTTCCAGGGAACAAGAGACCCAGTACTTC
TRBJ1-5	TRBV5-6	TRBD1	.	CASSFGTGESNQPQHF	TGTGCCAGCAGCTTCGGGACAGGGGAGAGCAATCAGCCCCAGCATTTT
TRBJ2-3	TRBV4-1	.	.	CASSQDSGISTDTQYF	TGCGCCAGCAGCCAAGACTCCGGGATTAGCACAGATACGCAGTATTTT
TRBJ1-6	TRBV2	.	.	CASRTGPYELTPLHF	TGTGCCAGCAGAACAGGGCCTTATGAATTGACACCCCTCCACTTT
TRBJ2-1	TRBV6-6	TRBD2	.	CASSASGGSYNEQFF	TGTGCCAGCAGCGCCAGCGGGGGGTCCTACAATGAGCAGTTCTTC
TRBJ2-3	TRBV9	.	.	CASSAPGGQLTDTQYF	TGTGCCAGCAGTGCCCCTGGAGGGCAGCTCACAGATACGCAGTATTTT
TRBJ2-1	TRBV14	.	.	CASSQGIGGNEQFF	TGTGCCAGCAGCCAAGGGATCGGGGGTAATGAGCAGTTCTTC
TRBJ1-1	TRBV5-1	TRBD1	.	CASSFTGEITEAFF	TGCGCCAGCAGCTTCACAGGGGAAATCACTGAAGCTTTCTTT
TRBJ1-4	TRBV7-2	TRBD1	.	CASSLGGQGEEKLFF	TGTGCCAGCAGCTTAGGGGGACAGGGGGAAGAAAAACTGTTTTTT
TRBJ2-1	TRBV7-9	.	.	CSSSLAGAPLSEQFF	TGTTCCAGCAGCTTAGCAGGGGCCCCTCTGTCTGAGCAGTTCTTC
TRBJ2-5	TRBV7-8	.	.	CASSLVFTRVETQYF	TGTGCCAGCAGCTTAGTTTTTACTAGGGTTGAGACCCAGTACTTC
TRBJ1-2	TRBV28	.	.	CASSSPTGVNYGYTF	TGTGCCAGCAGTTCACCGACAGGAGTTAACTATGGCTACACCTTC
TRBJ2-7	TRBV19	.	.	CASSIAPGTYEQYF	TGTGCCAGTAGTATAGCCCCGGGAACCTACGAGCAGTACTTC
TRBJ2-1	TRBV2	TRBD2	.	CASSIAGMGDYEQFF	TGTGCCAGCAGTATAGCGGGGATGGGGGACTATGAGCAGTTCTTC
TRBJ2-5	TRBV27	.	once	CASSLRGETQYF	TGTGCCAGCAGTCTAAGAGGCGAGACCCAGTACTTC
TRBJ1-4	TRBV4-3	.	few	CASSLTSGQSGEKLFF	TGCGCCAGCAGCCTCACGAGCGGACAGAGTGGGGAAAAACTGTTTTTT
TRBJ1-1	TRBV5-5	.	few	CASSLVGVGWFGTEAFF	TGTGCCAGCAGCTTGGTCGGGGTTGGATGGTTTGGGACTGAAGCTTTCTTT
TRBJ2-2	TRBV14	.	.	CASSQQGYGELFF	TGTGCCAGCAGCCAACAGGGATACGGGGAGCTGTTTTTT
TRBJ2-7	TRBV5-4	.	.	CASSWGLSEQYF	TGTGCCAGCAGCTGGGGACTTTCCGAGCAGTACTTC